This TCR beta chain was identified during a study of T-cell reconstitution after alpha-beta-depleted transplantation in children. Regarding the study as a whole: Reportedly, alpha-beta T cells present about two months post-transplant originated from several hundred expanded clones of graft origin. The authors attributed T-cell counts and diversity one year after transplant mostly to newly produced T cells. Surviving recipient cells, namely T cells and thymic progenitors, were the source of high day-60 TCRbeta diversity in some patients.

There are 12 residues in the CDR3. Per germline, CDR1 SEHNR and CDR2 FQNEAQ (reference sequence). V shed 4 bases and J shed 6 bases, with 7 bases lying between them. The table lists this clonotype with a few counts. No antigen is known for it. Unique molecular identifiers were incorporated into the prepared TCRbeta library. TCRdb ran MiXCR on the PCR reads and lists one entry per CDR3 protein. The sample yields 400,000 to 450,000 distinct CDR3 sequences, over 40% seen once. This chain links TRBV7-9 with TRBJ2-1; D uncertain. This TCR was sampled from a girl aged 2-9 years with aplastic anemia, due to receive a stem cell transplant. Sequenced material: PBMCs, taken before TCRalphabeta/CD19-depleted stem cell transplant. CDR3 nucleotides: TGTGCCAGCAGCTCAAGACCCAATGAGCAGTTCTTC. It encodes CASSSRPNEQFF.